One sample yielded the 31 T cell receptor beta chains listed below, sequenced in a study of OX40 agonist ivuxolimab in advanced cancers. Using immunoSEQ multiplex PCR, the repertoire was profiled, and TCRdb retains in-frame clones only, with some absent. The table includes 65,000 to 95,000 clones, about 83% detected once. Sample: CD4+ or CD8+ T cells sorted from blood, taken in a trial of the OX40 agonist ivuxolimab. All receptors derive from an adult with an advanced solid tumor such as melanoma, head and neck, liver or kidney cancer.

The V and J genes are TRBV4-3 and TRBJ2-1, with TRBD2 matching 8 bases. CDR3 length equals 17 residues. V lost 0 bases to trimming and J lost 2 bases; unmatched junction nucleotides: 6. Germline V gives CDR1 LGHNA, CDR2 YSLEER. CDR3: CASSQEMPLAAYNEQFF. CDR3 DNA sequence: TGCGCCAGCAGCCAAGAAATGCCACTAGCGGCCTACAATGAGCAGTTCTTC.

The J gene is TRBJ2-5, the V gene TRBV4-2, with D perhaps assigned TRBD1 or TRBD2 (5 bases each). The CDR3 totals 16 residues. The V gene's germline CDR1 is LGHNA and CDR2 YNFKEQ. Trimming took off 0 bases at V and 7 bases at J, with 18 bases between the two ends. The CDR3 sequence: CASSQDLSGRRGTQYF. The CDR3 DNA follows: TGTGCCAGCAGCCAAGATCTTTCTGGGAGAAGGGGGACCCAGTACTTC.

This clone appeared once. V is TRBV30 and J is TRBJ1-5; maybe TRBD1 (5 bases). The germline CDR1 and CDR2 sequences are GTSNPN and SVGIG (reference sequence). The CDR3 covers 15 residues. Trimming took off 2 bases at V and 0 bases at J, with 11 bases between the two ends. The CDR3 loop reads CAWSFGGYSNQPQHF. The DNA of the CDR3 is TGTGCCTGGAGTTTCGGGGGATATAGCAATCAGCCCCAGCATTTT.

This rearrangement joins TRBV30 to TRBJ1-4; D may be TRBD1 (6 bases). Trimming took 4 bases from V and 7 from J, leaving 16 bases between them. Germline V CDR1 and CDR2: GTSNPN, SVGIG (reference sequence). The CDR3 length is 14 residues. As DNA, the CDR3 is TGTGCCTGGAATCGCGGGGGGGCCAGTGAAAAACTGTTTTTT. Translated, it gives CAWNRGGASEKLFF.

The rearrangement joins TRBV13 to TRBJ2-3; TRBD2 agrees at 8 bases. The CDR3 runs 14 residues. CDR1 and CDR2 (germline): PRHDT, FYEKMQ (reference sequence). After removal of 1 base from V and 7 bases from J, the junction contained 4 bases not matched to a gene. The CDR3: CASSLDGGANTQYF. The CDR3 nucleotides read TGTGCCAGCAGCTTAGACGGGGGGGCGAATACGCAGTATTTT.

V usage is TRBV30 and J usage is TRBJ1-4, with D possibly matching TRBD1 (5 bases). The CDR3 contains 14 residues. Germline loops: CDR1 GTSNPN, CDR2 SVGIG (reference sequence). Between the trimmed V and J ends, which lost 3 bases and 5 bases, there was a span of 13 bases. Here the CDR3 DNA reads TGTGCCTGGAGCCTGGGCAGGGCAAATGAAAAACTGTTTTTT. The encoded protein is CAWSLGRANEKLFF.

The chain links TRBV5-1 to TRBJ1-1; 7 nucleotides align to TRBD1. Germline loops: CDR1 SGHRS, CDR2 YFSETQ. V gave up 4 bases and J gave up 0 bases; unmatched junction bases: 6. The CDR3 length is 15 residues. The CDR3 protein is CASSRDSGLNTEAFF. CDR3 bases: TGCGCCAGCAGCCGGGACAGCGGCCTGAACACTGAAGCTTTCTTT.

V and J are TRBV11-2 and TRBJ2-3; TRBD2 matches 14 bases. CDR1 and CDR2 (germline): SGHAT, FQNNGV. The CDR3 extends over 17 amino acids. The junction had 4 bases not matched to a gene; V was cut back by 2 bases and J by 3 bases. CDR3 sequence reads: CASSLWTSGRNTDTQYF. In nucleotides, the CDR3 is TGTGCCAGCAGCTTATGGACTAGCGGGAGGAATACAGATACGCAGTATTTT.

The rearrangement links TRBV7-9 to TRBJ1-1; TRBD1 is a possible D gene (6 bases). V lost 3 bases and J lost 1, with 12 bases in between. The CDR3 loop spans 15 amino acids. Germline V gene data show CDR1 as SEHNR and CDR2 as FQNEAQ (reference sequence). As DNA, the CDR3 is TGTGCCAGCAGCTTCGTACAGGGCAGGAACACTGAAGCTTTCTTT. Residues: CASSFVQGRNTEAFF.

The chain combines TRBV14 with TRBJ1-3; tentative D call: TRBD1 (6 bases). CDR3 length equals 16 residues. Germline lookup yields CDR1 SGHDN and CDR2 FVKESK. Trimming removed 1 base at V and 0 bases at J, with 10 bases between. The CDR3 here is CASSQVGTSSGNTIYF. In DNA form, the CDR3 reads TGTGCCAGCAGCCAAGTAGGGACAAGCTCTGGAAACACCATATATTTT.

CDR3 bases: TGTGCCAGCAGCCGGCTACCGGGGGGCTCTAATAGCAATCAGCCCCAGCATTTT. This translates into CASSRLPGGSNSNQPQHF. The chain has TRBV7-8 and TRBJ1-5, with D possibly matching TRBD1 (6 bases). Trimming took off 5 bases at V and 0 bases at J, with 20 bases between the two ends. Germline V gene sequence: CDR1 SGHVS, CDR2 FQNEAQ. The CDR3 is 18 residues long.

The chain combines TRBV7-9 with TRBJ1-4; D remains ambiguous. Germline V gene sequence: CDR1 SEHNR, CDR2 FQNEAQ (reference sequence). The CDR3 is 13 amino acids. V lost 1 base and J lost 7, with 7 bases in between. The CDR3 sequence is CASSLGQTEKLFF. The DNA of the CDR3 is TGTGCCAGCAGCTTAGGGCAGACTGAAAAACTGTTTTTT.

The chain carries TRBV5-4 and TRBJ1-6; TRBD1 agrees at 8 bases. Trimming at V came to 5 bases and at J to 6 bases, leaving 4 bases not matched to a gene. Germline V gives CDR1 SGHNT, CDR2 YYREEE (reference sequence). This CDR3 region has 14 residues. DNA for the CDR3: TGTGCCAGCAGATCGGGACAGGTTAATTCACCCCTCCACTTT. It encodes CASRSGQVNSPLHF. Filled out from reference TRBV5-4 and TRBJ1-6, the complete variable domain reads ETGVTQSPTHLIKTRGQQVTLRCSSQSGHNTVSWYQQALGQGPQFIFQYYREEENGRGNFPPRFSGLQFPNYSSELNVNALELDDSALYLCASRSGQVNSPLHFGNGTRLTVT.

This sequence joins TRBV5-1 and TRBJ1-2; D is uncertain. CDR1 SGHRS and CDR2 YFSETQ come from the germline V gene. The germline V and J ends were trimmed by 4 bases and 4 bases, with 8 bases remaining between them. There are 12 residues in the CDR3. This chain's CDR3 is CASSPNTYGYTF. The CDR3 region has the DNA TGCGCCAGCAGCCCAAACACCTATGGCTACACCTTC.

The CDR3 region has the DNA TGTGCCATGGGTGCAGGGGATCCTGGAAACACCATATATTTT. Amino acid sequence: CAMGAGDPGNTIYF. This rearrangement joins TRBV10-3 to TRBJ1-3; D is perhaps TRBD1 (6 bases). Trimming took off 9 bases at V and 2 bases at J, with 14 bases between the two ends. Germline V lookup: CDR1 ENHRY, CDR2 SYGVKD. The CDR3 extends over 14 amino acids.

The rearrangement links TRBV5-1 to TRBJ1-1; no clear D. CDR3 length: 13 amino acids. Trimming took 0 bases from V and 3 from J, leaving 6 bases between them. Germline V gene sequence: CDR1 SGHRS, CDR2 YFSETQ. The CDR3, as DNA: TGCGCCAGCAGCTTGGGGGGTGACACTGAAGCTTTCTTT. It encodes CASSLGGDTEAFF.

CDR3 loop: CAISESTGGTPYNEQFF. CDR3 nucleotides: TGTGCCATCAGTGAGTCTACCGGGGGAACACCTTACAATGAGCAGTTCTTC. The J gene is TRBJ2-1, the V gene TRBV10-3; D might be TRBD2 (6 bases). Germline assignment: CDR1 ENHRY and CDR2 SYGVKD. This CDR3 region has 17 residues. The germline V and J ends were trimmed by 0 bases and 4 bases, with 16 bases remaining between them.

The chain employs TRBV5-4 and TRBJ2-5; 10 bases are a match to TRBD1. The CDR3 runs to 15 residues. The V gene end was trimmed by 3 bases and the J gene end by 4 bases; junction bases not matched to a gene: 6. Looked up from germline, CDR1 is SGHNT and CDR2 is YYREEE (reference sequence). CDR3 in amino acids: CASSWDRGNRETQYF. The DNA for the CDR3 is TGTGCCAGCAGCTGGGACAGGGGTAATAGAGAGACCCAGTACTTC.

The rearrangement uses TRBV6-1 and TRBJ2-7; tentative D call: TRBD2 (6 bases). V lost 6 bases and J 2 bases, leaving 14 bases between the germline ends. The CDR3 length is 14 residues. From germline, CDR1 is MNHNS and CDR2 SASEGT. CDR3 DNA sequence: TGTGCCAGCAGAACTACCGGGGGTGCCTACGAGCAGTACTTC. It specifies CASRTTGGAYEQYF.

This chain joins TRBV2 and TRBJ2-3, with 7 bases fitting TRBD2. CDR3 length: 18 residues. Germline V gives CDR1 SNHLY, CDR2 FYNNEI. Unmatched junction bases numbered 16, after V lost 7 bases and J lost 0 bases. CDR3 sequence reads: CASNSIRFTSASTDTQYF. In nucleotides, the CDR3 is TGTGCCAGCAATTCGATCAGATTTACTAGCGCTAGCACAGATACGCAGTATTTT.

The CDR3 DNA reads as TGTGCCAGCAGCGTAGGGGAGGCTGGGGCCAACGTCCTGACTTTC. Amino acid sequence: CASSVGEAGANVLTF. This chain links TRBV7-8 with TRBJ2-6; possible D gene TRBD2, 6 bases. V shed 5 bases and J shed 2 bases, with 10 bases lying between them. This CDR3 is 15 amino acids long. The V gene's germline CDR1 is SGHVS and CDR2 FQNEAQ.

The chain employs TRBV7-9 and TRBJ2-7; 8 nucleotides align to TRBD2. V shed 3 bases and J 6 bases; nucleotides not matched to a gene: 7. The germline V gene encodes CDR1 SEHNR and CDR2 FQNEAQ (reference sequence). The CDR3 is 14 amino acids. In DNA, the CDR3 is TGTGCCAGCAGCTTCCCGGGGGGGCAGCTCGAGCAGTACTTC. Translated: CASSFPGGQLEQYF. Drawing the rest from reference TRBV7-9 and TRBJ2-7, the complete variable domain is DTGVSQNPRHKITKRGQNVTFRCDPISEHNRLYWYRQTLGQGPEFLTYFQNEAQLEKSRLLSDRFSAERPKGSFSTLEIQRTEQGDSAMYLCASSFPGGQLEQYFGPGTRLTVT.

The chain has TRBV4-2 and TRBJ2-7; D remains ambiguous. Looked up from germline, CDR1 is LGHNA and CDR2 is YNFKEQ. The V and J ends lost 5 bases and 0 bases respectively, with 11 bases between them. The CDR3 contains 14 residues. The CDR3 loop is CASSSRGSSYEQYF. In DNA form, the CDR3 reads TGTGCCAGCAGCTCGCGCGGTAGCTCCTACGAGCAGTACTTC.

The chain combines TRBV30 with TRBJ1-1; D remains unclear. Trimming removed 4 bases at V and 1 base at J, with 19 bases between. The germline gives CDR1 GTSNPN, CDR2 SVGIG (reference sequence). CDR3 length: 16 amino acids. This CDR3 is CAWTLHPLTENTEAFF. The DNA for the CDR3 is TGTGCCTGGACCCTCCACCCCTTGACGGAGAACACTGAAGCTTTCTTT.

J is TRBJ1-4 and V is TRBV5-4; TRBD1 might be the D (5 bases). V lost 5 bases and J 4 bases, leaving 12 bases between the germline ends. This CDR3 comprises 14 residues. The V gene's germline CDR1 is SGHNT and CDR2 YYREEE (reference sequence). The CDR3 region has the DNA TGTGCCAGCAGAGCGTGGGGGAGTAATGAAAAACTGTTTTTT. It is translated as CASRAWGSNEKLFF.

The chain uses TRBV11-1 and TRBJ2-3; TRBD1 aligns across 7 bases. J gave up 2 bases and V 5 bases, and 4 bases lay outside the gene matches. The V gene's germline CDR1 is SGHAT and CDR2 FQDESV (reference sequence). The CDR3 runs to 14 residues. CDR3 DNA: TGTGCCAGCAGCCCGGGACAGACCACAGATACGCAGTATTTT. It translates to CASSPGQTTDTQYF.

The chain links TRBV19 to TRBJ2-3, with TRBD2 matching over 7 bases. V lost 10 bases, J lost 1 base, and 11 bases stayed unmatched. This CDR3 comprises 15 residues. Germline V gives CDR1 LNHDA, CDR2 SQIVND (reference sequence). CDR3 DNA: TGTGCCACTTGTCTTGGGGCGGGGGGCACAGATACGCAGTATTTT. It translates to CATCLGAGGTDTQYF.

The chain recombines TRBV6-5 with TRBJ2-3, with a weak D call TRBD2 (6 bases). V was cut by 6 bases and J by 6 bases, with 16 bases left in between. From germline, CDR1 is MNHEY and CDR2 SVGAGI. The CDR3 totals 14 residues. CDR3 sequence reads: CASRDGGGTDTQYF. The CDR3 nucleotides read TGTGCCAGCAGGGACGGTGGAGGGACGGATACGCAGTATTTT.

In its sample, this clone was seen once. The genes are TRBV29-1 and TRBJ2-1; TRBD1 agrees at 9 bases. Germline lookup yields CDR1 SQVTM and CDR2 ANQGSEA. This CDR3 has 15 residues. V trimming: 6 bases; J trimming: 5 bases; junction bases outside the gene matches: 11. CDR3 loop: CSVRNPGQGHNEQFF. The CDR3 DNA follows: TGCAGCGTCCGGAATCCGGGACAGGGACACAATGAGCAGTTCTTC.

The CDR3 protein is CASGFTAGALGTQYF. DNA for the CDR3: TGTGCCAGCGGCTTCACGGCGGGGGCTTTAGGGACCCAGTACTTC. This chain connects TRBV27 to TRBJ2-5, with a tentative D call TRBD2 (7 bases). CDR3 size: 15 residues. Germline V CDR1 and CDR2: MNHEY, SMNVEV (reference sequence). V was pared by 8 bases and J by 7 bases, with 23 bases between.

This chain links TRBV18 with TRBJ1-1; D possibly corresponds to TRBD1 (6 bases). In germline, CDR1 is KGHSH, CDR2 LQKENI. Between the trimmed V and J ends, which lost 6 bases and 5 bases, there was a span of 16 bases. The CDR3 loop spans 14 amino acids. The CDR3, as DNA: TGTGCCAGCTCTCCCGGGGGCCAGGAGACTGAAGCTTTCTTT. Translation: CASSPGGQETEAFF.